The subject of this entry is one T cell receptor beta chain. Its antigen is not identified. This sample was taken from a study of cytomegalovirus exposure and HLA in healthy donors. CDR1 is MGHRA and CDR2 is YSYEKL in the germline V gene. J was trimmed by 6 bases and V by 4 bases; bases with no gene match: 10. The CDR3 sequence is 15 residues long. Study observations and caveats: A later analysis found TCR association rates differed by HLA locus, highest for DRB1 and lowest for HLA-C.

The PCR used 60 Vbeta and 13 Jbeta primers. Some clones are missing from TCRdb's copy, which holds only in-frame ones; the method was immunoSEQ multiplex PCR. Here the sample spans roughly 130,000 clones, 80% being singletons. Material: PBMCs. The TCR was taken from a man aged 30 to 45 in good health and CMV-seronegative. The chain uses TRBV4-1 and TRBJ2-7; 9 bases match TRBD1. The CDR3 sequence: CASSRVQGAAGEQYF. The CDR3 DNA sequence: TGCGCCAGCAGCCGCGTACAGGGGGCCGCGGGCGAGCAGTACTTC.